Listed below are T cell receptor beta chains from one sample, sequenced in a study of blood T cell repertoires in COVID-19. Here immunoSEQ multiplex PCR was the method, and the copy in TCRdb shows in-frame clones only, minus some. Of over 150,000 clones listed, approximately 91% were seen once; the top ten hold 0.5% to 0.55%. Source material: peripheral blood. These receptor sequences come from a man in his forties or fifties with acute or convalescent COVID-19. Each CDR3 is given with its conserved first and last residue. A D gene is named only where the DNA matches it firmly. Only part of the rows carry a size: once, few, many, or a class if the clone is expanded.

abundance,v_gene,d_gene,j_gene,CDR3nt,CDR3aa
-,TRBV5-6,TRBD1,TRBJ1-2,TGTGCCAGCAGCAGCGGGACAGGGGTATACTATGGCTACACCTTC,CASSSGTGVYYGYTF
-,TRBV3-1/TRBV3-2,-,TRBJ1-3,TGTGCCAGCAGCCAGGGGGGTGGAGGTCTCGGAAACACCATATATTTT,CASSQGGGGLGNTIYF
-,TRBV30,-,TRBJ2-1,TGTGCCTGGAGTATAGGGGGCTCCTACAATGAGCAGTTCTTC,CAWSIGGSYNEQFF
-,TRBV11-3,TRBD2,TRBJ2-1,TGTGCCAGCAGCGGCGGGGGAACCTACAATGAGCAGTTCTTC,CASSGGGTYNEQFF
-,TRBV5-8,TRBD1,TRBJ2-3,TGTGCCAGCAGCTTGGGGGACAGCATAAGCACAGATACGCAGTATTTT,CASSLGDSISTDTQYF
once,TRBV2,TRBD2,TRBJ2-3,TGTGCCAGCAGTGTCCCGGGAGGCGCGCGCACAGATACGCAGTATTTT,CASSVPGGARTDTQYF
-,TRBV6-5,-,TRBJ2-3,TGTGCCAGCAGCATGATCAGAGGGGATACGCAGTATTTT,CASSMIRGDTQYF
-,TRBV4-1,-,TRBJ1-1,TGCGCCAGCAGCCCAAGAGGGTTTCAGGGGATGAACACTGAAGCTTTCTTT,CASSPRGFQGMNTEAFF
-,TRBV7-8,TRBD2,TRBJ2-2,TGTGCCAGCAGCTTAGGTTATAGCGGGGGGGCCGGGGAGCTGTTTTTT,CASSLGYSGGAGELFF
-,TRBV11-2,-,TRBJ1-2,TGTGCCAGCAGCTCCTCGCGGCTCGGCTACACCTTC,CASSSSRLGYTF
-,TRBV7-3,-,TRBJ2-2,TGTGCCAGCAGCTTAAGCAGCGGGACCGGGGAGCTGTTTTTT,CASSLSSGTGELFF
-,TRBV28,-,TRBJ1-2,TGTGCCAGCAAACCTCCCCAAAGGGGCAGAGGCTACACCTTC,CASKPPQRGRGYTF
-,TRBV30,-,TRBJ1-5,TGTGCCTGGAGTGTGGGGGGGCATGGCAATCAGCCCCAGCATTTT,CAWSVGGHGNQPQHF
-,TRBV11-2,-,TRBJ1-1,TGTGCCAGCAGCCACCTCGGCAGGGAAGCTTTCTTT,CASSHLGREAFF
once,TRBV27,TRBD1,TRBJ2-1,TGTGCCAGCAGTCCCGGGACAGGATCCTACAATGAGCAGTTCTTC,CASSPGTGSYNEQFF
once,TRBV11-2,TRBD2,TRBJ2-1,TGTGCCAGCAGGGGACTAGCGGGCTCCTACAATGAGCAGTTCTTC,CASRGLAGSYNEQFF
-,TRBV28,-,TRBJ1-2,TGTGCCAGCAGGTCCCTCCGGGACATGCGTCTCCCCTATGGCTACACCTTC,CASRSLRDMRLPYGYTF
-,TRBV6-6,TRBD1,TRBJ1-4,TGTGCCAGCAGAGCCGGGACAGTAGAAGAAAAACTGTTTTTT,CASRAGTVEEKLFF
-,TRBV19,-,TRBJ2-3,TGTGCCAGTAGAACTAGCGATACGCAGTATTTT,CASRTSDTQYF
-,TRBV7-6,TRBD2,TRBJ2-1,TGTGCCAGCAGCTCCGGGGGGGGGATGACCTACAATGAGCAGTTCTTC,CASSSGGGMTYNEQFF
once,TRBV27,-,TRBJ2-1,TGTGCCAGCAGTTTAACTAGCTCTGAGCAGTTCTTC,CASSLTSSEQFF
-,TRBV7-7,TRBD2,TRBJ2-2,TGTGCCAGCAGCTCGATAAGCGGGAGTCGTGACACCGGGGAGCTGTTTTTT,CASSSISGSRDTGELFF
-,TRBV9,TRBD2,TRBJ2-7,TGTGCCAGCAGCGCCGGTAGCGGGAGTGCTGCCTACGAGCAGTACTTC,CASSAGSGSAAYEQYF
-,TRBV27,TRBD1,TRBJ1-5,TGTGCCAGCAGTCCCTGGACAGGGCAATTACATTATAGCAATCAGCCCCAGCATTTT,CASSPWTGQLHYSNQPQHF
-,TRBV18,-,TRBJ1-1,TGTGCCAGCTCACCGTCACGGGGGGAAACTGAAGCTTTCTTT,CASSPSRGETEAFF
-,TRBV27,-,TRBJ2-3,TGTGCCAGCAGTTGGCGGGCCACGGGGACAGATACGCAGTATTTT,CASSWRATGTDTQYF
-,TRBV11-2,TRBD1,TRBJ1-3,TGTGCCAGCAGCAAAAACAGGGGGGGAGGAAACACCATATATTTT,CASSKNRGGGNTIYF
-,TRBV2,-,TRBJ1-4,TGTGCCAGCAGTTCGATGCGGAGTAATGAAAAACTGTTTTTT,CASSSMRSNEKLFF
-,TRBV19,-,TRBJ2-3,TGTGCCAGTAGTTTACAGACCACAGATACGCAGTATTTT,CASSLQTTDTQYF
-,TRBV7-2,TRBD1,TRBJ2-1,TGTGCCAGCAGTTGGTCCGGGACAGGGATTGGGAGTGAGCAGTTCTTC,CASSWSGTGIGSEQFF
-,TRBV24-1,TRBD1,TRBJ2-7,TGTGCCACCAGTGACCCTGGGACAGGGGGCGACGAGCAGTACTTC,CATSDPGTGGDEQYF
-,TRBV7-9,TRBD1,TRBJ2-3,TGTGCCAGCAGCTTCGGGACAGGGGGGGCCACAGATACGCAGTATTTT,CASSFGTGGATDTQYF
once,TRBV7-3,-,TRBJ2-2,TGTGCCAGCAGCTCCAGGGGTGGGGACACCGGGGAGCTGTTTTTT,CASSSRGGDTGELFF
-,TRBV5-1,-,TRBJ2-1,TGCGCCAGCAGCTTGGTGCGTAGCGCTGACAATGAGCAGTTCTTC,CASSLVRSADNEQFF
-,TRBV3-1/TRBV3-2,-,TRBJ1-2,TGTGCCAGCAGCCAAGATAATTTGGGCAGCTATGGCTACACCTTC,CASSQDNLGSYGYTF
-,TRBV7-2,-,TRBJ1-5,TGTGCCAGCAGCTTAGGATCGGGGGGCAATCAGCCCCAGCATTTT,CASSLGSGGNQPQHF
once,TRBV12-3/TRBV12-4,-,TRBJ2-1,TGTGCCAGCAGCCCCGAGCGAAAGCAGCAGTTCTTC,CASSPERKQQFF
-,TRBV27,-,TRBJ2-3,TGTGCCAGCAGTTTGCGACACCTCAACACAGATACGCAGTATTTT,CASSLRHLNTDTQYF
-,TRBV24-1,TRBD2,TRBJ2-2,TGTGCCACCAGTGATGGGGCCCGGGGGGCCGGGGAGCTGTTTTTT,CATSDGARGAGELFF
-,TRBV27,-,TRBJ2-1,TGTGCCAGCAGTTCCGCGGGAATTTCCTACAATGAGCAGTTCTTC,CASSSAGISYNEQFF
-,TRBV7-9,-,TRBJ2-7,TGTGCCAGCAGGGGAGGCTCCTATCAGCAGTACTTC,CASRGGSYQQYF
-,TRBV5-8,-,TRBJ2-6,TGTGCCAGCAGCCCAGGGGTCTCTGGGGCCAACGTCCTGACTTTC,CASSPGVSGANVLTF
-,TRBV6-5,-,TRBJ1-1,TGTGCCAGCAGTTACAGGGGCGGGGGTAACACTGAAGCTTTCTTT,CASSYRGGGNTEAFF
-,TRBV4-1,-,TRBJ2-7,TGCGCCAGCAGCCCAGAGACTAGTTCCGAGCAGTACTTC,CASSPETSSEQYF